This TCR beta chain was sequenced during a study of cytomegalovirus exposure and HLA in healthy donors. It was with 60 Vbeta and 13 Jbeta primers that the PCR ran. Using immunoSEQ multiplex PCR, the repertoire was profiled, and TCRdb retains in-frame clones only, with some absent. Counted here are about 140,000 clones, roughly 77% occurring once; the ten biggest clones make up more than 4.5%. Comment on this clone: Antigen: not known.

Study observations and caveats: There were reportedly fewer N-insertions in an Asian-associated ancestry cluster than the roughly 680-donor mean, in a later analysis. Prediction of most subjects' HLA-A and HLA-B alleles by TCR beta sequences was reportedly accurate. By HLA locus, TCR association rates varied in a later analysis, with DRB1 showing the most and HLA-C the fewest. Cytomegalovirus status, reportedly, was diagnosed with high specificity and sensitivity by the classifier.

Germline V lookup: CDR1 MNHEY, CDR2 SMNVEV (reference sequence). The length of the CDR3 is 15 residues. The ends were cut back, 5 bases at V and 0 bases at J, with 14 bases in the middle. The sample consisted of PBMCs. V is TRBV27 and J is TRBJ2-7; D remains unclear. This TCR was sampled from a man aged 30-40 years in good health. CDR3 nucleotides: TGTGCCAGCAGTCTTGATCTATCGGGCTCCTACGAGCAGTACTTC. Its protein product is CASSLDLSGSYEQYF.